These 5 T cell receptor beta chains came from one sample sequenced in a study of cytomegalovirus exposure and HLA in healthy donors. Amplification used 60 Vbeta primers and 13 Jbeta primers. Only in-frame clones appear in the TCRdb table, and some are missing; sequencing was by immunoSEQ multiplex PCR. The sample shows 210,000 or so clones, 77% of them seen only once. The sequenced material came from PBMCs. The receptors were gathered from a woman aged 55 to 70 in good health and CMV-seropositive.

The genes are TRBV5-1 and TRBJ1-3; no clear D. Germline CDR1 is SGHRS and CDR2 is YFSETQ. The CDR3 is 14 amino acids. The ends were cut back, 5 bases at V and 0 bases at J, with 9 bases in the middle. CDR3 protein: CASRQIPSGNTIYF. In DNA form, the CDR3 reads TGCGCCAGCAGACAAATACCCTCTGGAAACACCATATATTTT.

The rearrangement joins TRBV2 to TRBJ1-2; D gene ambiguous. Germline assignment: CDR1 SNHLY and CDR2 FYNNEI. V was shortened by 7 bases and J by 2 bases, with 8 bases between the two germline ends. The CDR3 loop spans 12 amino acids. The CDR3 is CASNRENYGYTF. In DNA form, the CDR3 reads TGTGCCAGCAATAGAGAGAACTATGGCTACACCTTC.

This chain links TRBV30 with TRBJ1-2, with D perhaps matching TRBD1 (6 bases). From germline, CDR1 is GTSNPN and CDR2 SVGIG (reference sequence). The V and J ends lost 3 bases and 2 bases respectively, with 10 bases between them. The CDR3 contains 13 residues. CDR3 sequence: CAWSLDRNYGYTF. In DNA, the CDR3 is TGTGCCTGGAGCCTTGACAGGAACTATGGCTACACCTTC.

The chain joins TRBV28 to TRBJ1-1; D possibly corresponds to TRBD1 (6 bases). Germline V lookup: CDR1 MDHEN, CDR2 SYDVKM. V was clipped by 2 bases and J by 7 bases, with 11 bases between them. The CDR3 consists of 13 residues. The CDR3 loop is CASSLEQGGEAFF. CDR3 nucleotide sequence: TGTGCCAGCAGTTTAGAACAGGGTGGTGAAGCTTTCTTT.

CDR3 sequence reads: CASREEGASRNTGELFF. CDR3 nucleotide sequence: TGTGCCAGCAGAGAGGAGGGAGCCTCTCGAAACACCGGGGAGCTGTTTTTT. V gene TRBV25-1 combines with J gene TRBJ2-2; D may be TRBD2 (6 bases). This CDR3 has 17 amino acids. V was clipped by 6 bases and J by 2 bases, with 19 bases between them. Germline CDR1 and CDR2: MGHDK and SYGVNS.